This T cell receptor beta chain comes out of a study of blood T cell repertoires in COVID-19. Study in general: Samples came from the United States, Italy and Spain, spanning acute and convalescent COVID-19.

Measured with immunoSEQ multiplex PCR; TCRdb has only the in-frame clones, and not every one. The table lists 40,000 to 45,000 clones, 80% to 90% of them singletons. This CDR3 region has 13 residues. Germline-derived CDR1 and CDR2 are DFQATT and SNEGSKA (reference sequence). The junction had 3 bases not matched to a gene; V was cut back by 3 bases and J by 3 bases. Sequenced input: peripheral blood. This receptor was obtained from a human donor in a cohort sampled during active COVID-19. The chain recombines TRBV20-1 with TRBJ2-7; 9 bases are a match to TRBD1. The CDR3 DNA sequence: TGCAGTGCTAGTACGGGACAGGGCTACGAGCAGTACTTC. As protein: CSASTGQGYEQYF.